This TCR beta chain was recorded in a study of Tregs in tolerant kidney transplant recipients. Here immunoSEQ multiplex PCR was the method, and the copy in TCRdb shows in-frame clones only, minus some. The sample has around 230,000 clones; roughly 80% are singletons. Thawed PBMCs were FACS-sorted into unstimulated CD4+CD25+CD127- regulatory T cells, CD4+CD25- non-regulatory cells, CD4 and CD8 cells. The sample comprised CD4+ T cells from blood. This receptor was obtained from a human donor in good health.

CDR3 region: CASSFSQGNYGYTF. For the CDR3, the DNA is TGTGCCAGCAGCTTCTCACAGGGTAACTATGGCTACACCTTC. The chain has TRBV5-4 and TRBJ1-2; D possibly corresponds to TRBD1 (6 bases). The CDR3 has 14 residues. Trimming removed 2 bases from V and 1 base from J, with 9 bases in between. The germline V gene encodes CDR1 SGHNT and CDR2 YYREEE (reference sequence).